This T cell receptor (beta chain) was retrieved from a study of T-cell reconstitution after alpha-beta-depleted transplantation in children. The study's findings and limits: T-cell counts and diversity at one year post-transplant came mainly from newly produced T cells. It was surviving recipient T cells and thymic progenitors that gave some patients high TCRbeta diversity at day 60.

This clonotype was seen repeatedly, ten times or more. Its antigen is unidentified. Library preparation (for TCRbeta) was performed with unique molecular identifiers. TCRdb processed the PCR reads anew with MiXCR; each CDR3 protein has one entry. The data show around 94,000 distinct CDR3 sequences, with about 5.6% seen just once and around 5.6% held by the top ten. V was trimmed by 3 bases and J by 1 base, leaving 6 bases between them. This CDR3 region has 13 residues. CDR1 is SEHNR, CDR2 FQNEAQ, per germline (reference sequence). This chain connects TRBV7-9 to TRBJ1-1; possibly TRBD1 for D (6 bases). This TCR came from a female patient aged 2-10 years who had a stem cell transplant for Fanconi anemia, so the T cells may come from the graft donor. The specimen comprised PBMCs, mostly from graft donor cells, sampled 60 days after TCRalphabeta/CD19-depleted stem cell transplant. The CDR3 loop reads CASSFRGNTEAFF. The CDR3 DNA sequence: TGTGCCAGCAGCTTCAGGGGGAACACTGAAGCTTTCTTT.